These T cell receptor beta chains were read from a single sample in a study of control samples from healthy donors and cancer patients. Some clones are missing from TCRdb's copy, which holds only in-frame ones; the method was immunoSEQ multiplex PCR. The sample carries a few hundred thousand clones, about nine tenths recorded once. Material for sequencing was PBMCs. These receptors were collected from a middle-aged man with head and neck cancer. Each CDR3 is given with its conserved first and last residue. A D gene is named only where the DNA matches it firmly. Only part of the rows carry a size: once, few, many, or a class if the clone is expanded.

j_gene: TRBJ2-1
v_gene: TRBV11-3
abundance: NA
d_gene: NA
CDR3aa: CASSSTPRNEQFF
CDR3nt: TGTGCCAGCAGCTCAACCCCCCGCAATGAGCAGTTCTTC

j_gene: TRBJ2-7
v_gene: TRBV5-1
abundance: NA
d_gene: NA
CDR3aa: CASSFGGTDVGEQYF
CDR3nt: TGCGCCAGCAGCTTTGGGGGGACAGATGTCGGGGAGCAGTACTTC

j_gene: TRBJ1-2
v_gene: TRBV7-2
abundance: once
d_gene: TRBD1
CDR3aa: CASSLRRAGGNYGYTF
CDR3nt: TGTGCCAGCAGCTTAAGAAGGGCAGGGGGTAACTATGGCTACACCTTC

j_gene: TRBJ2-3
v_gene: TRBV5-1
abundance: NA
d_gene: TRBD2
CDR3aa: CASSFGTSESTDTQYF
CDR3nt: TGCGCCAGCAGCTTCGGGACTAGCGAGAGCACAGATACGCAGTATTTT

j_gene: TRBJ2-1
v_gene: TRBV5-1
abundance: NA
d_gene: TRBD2
CDR3aa: CASSLAGTSGRLNEQFF
CDR3nt: TGCGCCAGCAGCTTGGCCGGGACTAGCGGGAGATTAAATGAGCAGTTCTTC

j_gene: TRBJ1-4
v_gene: TRBV15
abundance: NA
d_gene: NA
CDR3aa: CATSRRLADNEKLFF
CDR3nt: TGTGCCACCAGCAGACGGCTAGCCGACAATGAAAAACTGTTTTTT

j_gene: TRBJ2-7
v_gene: TRBV3-1/TRBV3-2
abundance: NA
d_gene: NA
CDR3aa: CASSQDHAGWEQYF
CDR3nt: TGTGCCAGCAGCCAAGATCATGCAGGGTGGGAGCAGTACTTC

j_gene: TRBJ1-1
v_gene: TRBV6-5
abundance: NA
d_gene: TRBD1
CDR3aa: CASRIQGAPQAFF
CDR3nt: TGTGCCAGCAGGATACAGGGGGCGCCCCAAGCTTTCTTT

j_gene: TRBJ2-2
v_gene: TRBV7-7
abundance: NA
d_gene: NA
CDR3aa: CASSLGAASNTGELFF
CDR3nt: TGTGCTAGCAGCTTAGGTGCCGCATCGAACACCGGGGAGCTGTTTTTT

j_gene: TRBJ2-3
v_gene: TRBV5-4
abundance: NA
d_gene: NA
CDR3aa: CASSSDPDGTQYF
CDR3nt: TGTGCCAGCAGCTCCGACCCAGACGGTACGCAGTATTTT

j_gene: TRBJ1-5
v_gene: TRBV28
abundance: NA
d_gene: NA
CDR3aa: CASSLSPTQHF
CDR3nt: TGTGCCAGCAGTTTATCCCCTACCCAGCATTTT

j_gene: TRBJ2-2
v_gene: TRBV28
abundance: NA
d_gene: TRBD1
CDR3aa: CASSPDRAFNTGELFF
CDR3nt: TGTGCCAGCAGCCCGGACAGGGCTTTTAACACCGGGGAGCTGTTTTTT

j_gene: TRBJ2-7
v_gene: TRBV28
abundance: few
d_gene: NA
CDR3aa: CASSLAPNEQYF
CDR3nt: TGTGCCAGCTCCCTCGCTCCGAATGAGCAGTACTTC

j_gene: TRBJ1-6
v_gene: TRBV5-1
abundance: NA
d_gene: NA
CDR3aa: CASSTAGRSNSPLHF
CDR3nt: TGCGCCAGCAGCACCGCGGGACGGAGTAATTCACCCCTCCACTTT

j_gene: TRBJ2-4
v_gene: TRBV9
abundance: NA
d_gene: NA
CDR3aa: CASSVAGVGAGLQYF
CDR3nt: TGTGCCAGCAGCGTAGCGGGGGTTGGAGCAGGGCTTCAGTACTTC

j_gene: TRBJ1-2
v_gene: TRBV7-9
abundance: NA
d_gene: NA
CDR3aa: CASSLATRGLGYGYTF
CDR3nt: TGTGCCAGCAGCTTAGCGACCAGGGGCCTCGGGTATGGCTACACCTTC

j_gene: TRBJ1-5
v_gene: TRBV5-8
abundance: NA
d_gene: NA
CDR3aa: CASSQGTISNQPQHF
CDR3nt: TGTGCCAGCAGCCAGGGAACCATTAGCAATCAGCCCCAGCATTTT

j_gene: TRBJ1-5
v_gene: TRBV5-1
abundance: NA
d_gene: TRBD1
CDR3aa: CASSFDRGQDQPQHF
CDR3nt: TGCGCCAGCAGCTTCGACAGGGGGCAAGATCAGCCCCAGCATTTT

j_gene: TRBJ2-5
v_gene: TRBV5-1
abundance: few
d_gene: NA
CDR3aa: CASSNGDTRYQETQYF
CDR3nt: TGCGCCAGCAGCAATGGAGATACTCGGTACCAAGAGACCCAGTACTTC

j_gene: TRBJ2-7
v_gene: TRBV29-1
abundance: few
d_gene: TRBD2
CDR3aa: CSVKEGLAEIYEQYF
CDR3nt: TGCAGCGTTAAAGAGGGACTAGCGGAAATCTACGAGCAGTACTTC

j_gene: TRBJ1-1
v_gene: TRBV30
abundance: NA
d_gene: TRBD1
CDR3aa: CAWSAGTGGKGAEAFF
CDR3nt: TGTGCCTGGAGTGCCGGGACAGGGGGCAAGGGTGCTGAAGCTTTCTTT

j_gene: TRBJ2-7
v_gene: TRBV7-3
abundance: NA
d_gene: TRBD1
CDR3aa: CASSQRDRGDYEQYF
CDR3nt: TGTGCCAGCAGCCAACGGGACAGGGGCGATTACGAGCAGTACTTC